This T cell receptor beta chain came from a study of shared clonotypes between healthy human individuals (TCRdb year 2020). Background on the whole study: Three men and a couple of women, aged 18 to 49 years, made up the cohort. Per donor, three plates each were used for CD4 naive and CD4 memory, two for CD8 naive, and one for CD8 memory. Libraries were prepared and TCR repertoires were sequenced by different laboratories using diverse techniques, in order to increase sequencing depth and limit assay-specific biases. Between about 0.8 and 8.9 billion PBMCs per donor were obtained by leukapheresis. Blood TCR repertoires of five healthy adults were deeply sequenced to estimate repertoire size and the extent of clonotype sharing between individuals. Broad study findings and their caveats: Naive subsets generally had larger estimated clonotype richness than memory subsets did. Sampling was restricted to blood, and TCR repertoires in tissue are likely to differ from TCR repertoires in blood. Because the study included a small number of donors, the genetic and exposure-history diversity represented was limited. Rarefaction of sorted-subset datasets indicated incomplete sequencing despite the large sequencing depth. Pairwise subsampling indicated that sequencing depth was expected to affect the degree of clonotype sharing among donors. Sharing across several donors was observed for around 4.8% of naive CD4, under 4% of naive CD8, over 2% of memory CD4, and about 0.39% of memory CD8 clonotypes. Compared with non-shared clonotypes, clonotypes shared by all four sorted-subset donors had higher generation probabilities.

Using the deep immunoSEQ assay, TCR CDR3 regions were amplified from genomic DNA by multiplex PCR. Extracted genomic DNA from each cell subset was distributed evenly across all wells of several immunoSEQ 96-well plates, and each plate was treated as a replicate. Each replicate PCR for sorted subsets received 150 to 250 ng genomic DNA, equal to roughly 33,000 T cell genomes. Purified libraries were measured with a Qubit 3.0 fluorometer, size-checked on a Bioanalyzer 2100, and measured again with the KAPA Library Quantification kit. Every immunoSEQ 96-well plate was sequenced on a dedicated single-read 150-cycle Illumina NextSeq 550 flow cell. From the authors' description of their analysis: Because the immunoSEQ output held only junctional sequences and lacked quality scores, the filtering could not match the filtering applied to full-length reads. Sequences were annotated with PyIR, a Python wrapper for IgBLAST v1.9, using IMGT germline references to assign V/J genes and CDR3. Reads were filtered out if the reads had weak V/J assignments (E-value above 1e-6), no CDR3, stop codons, out-of-frame junctions, or ambiguous translated residues. V3J clonotypes were defined as sequences sharing the same inferred V gene, J gene, and CDR3 amino acid sequence. The percentage overlap between two repertoires was calculated by dividing the number of shared unique clonotypes by the size of the smaller repertoire. Richness of each repertoire was evaluated using RTK rarefaction, the Chao1 estimator, and Recon v2.1 estimates of unobserved clonotypes. Generation probabilities for all TCRbeta clonotypes obtained by the gDNA method from a handful of donors were computed using OLGA. TCRdb stores this immuneACCESS table with in-frame sequences only. Part of the clones is absent; in the studies checked, under half of the shortfall reflects unresolved V genes, and no reason is known for the rest. V and J calls plus clone size are reproduced from that table; the DNA served to infer D and trimming. The sample table shows 900,000 to 1,200,000 clones, and more than 75% are seen once. In total, the top ten clones hold 0.55% to 0.7% of the sample.

Of note for this clone: No cognate antigen has been identified for it. Nothing much larger sits one base from this clone, and base qualities are not available.

The donors were healthy, HIV-negative adults who had no recently reported acute infections or vaccinations. Only Caucasian adults living in Nashville, Tennessee, USA were represented among the donors. CD4+ T cells were enriched by magnetic negative selection; naive cells were then positively selected on CD45RA, and the negative fraction formed the memory subset. After blood collection by leukapheresis, PBMCs were isolated using Ficoll-Histopaque density gradient centrifugation and then cryopreserved in the vapor phase of liquid nitrogen. Analytical flow cytometry was used to check the purity and quantity of each magnetically sorted T cell population. From each sorted fraction, genomic DNA was isolated and quantified by UV absorbance on a Nanodrop 2000c. Reading the germline V gene gives CDR1 SGHAT and CDR2 FQNNGV. The junction carries 11 bases between V and J, which are trimmed by 4 bases and 1 base respectively. Including cysteine and phenylalanine, the CDR3 has 14 amino acids. The retained sequence is limited to the CDR3, 42 bases, with the frame set at the first base.

The TCR comes from a young man in good health. Some clones in this sample may be carry-over from other donors' samples. The chain was built from TRBV11-2 and TRBJ2-7, with the D gene too uncertain to name. The sequenced material came from memory CD4+ T cells from PBMCs. Taken with the paper, the label for cell subset or site translates to: CD45RA-negative fraction. CDR3 region: CASSSPPASYEQYF. At the DNA level, the sequence is TGTGCCAGCAGCTCACCCCCCGCGTCCTACGAGCAGTACTTC. The CDR3 plus the reference TRBV11-2 and TRBJ2-7 genes for the other parts give the full variable domain: EAGVAQSPRYKIIEKRQSVAFWCNPISGHATLYWYQQILGQGPKLLIQFQNNGVVDDSQLPKDRFSAERLKGVDSTLKIQPAKLEDSAVYLCASSSPPASYEQYFGPGTRLTVT.